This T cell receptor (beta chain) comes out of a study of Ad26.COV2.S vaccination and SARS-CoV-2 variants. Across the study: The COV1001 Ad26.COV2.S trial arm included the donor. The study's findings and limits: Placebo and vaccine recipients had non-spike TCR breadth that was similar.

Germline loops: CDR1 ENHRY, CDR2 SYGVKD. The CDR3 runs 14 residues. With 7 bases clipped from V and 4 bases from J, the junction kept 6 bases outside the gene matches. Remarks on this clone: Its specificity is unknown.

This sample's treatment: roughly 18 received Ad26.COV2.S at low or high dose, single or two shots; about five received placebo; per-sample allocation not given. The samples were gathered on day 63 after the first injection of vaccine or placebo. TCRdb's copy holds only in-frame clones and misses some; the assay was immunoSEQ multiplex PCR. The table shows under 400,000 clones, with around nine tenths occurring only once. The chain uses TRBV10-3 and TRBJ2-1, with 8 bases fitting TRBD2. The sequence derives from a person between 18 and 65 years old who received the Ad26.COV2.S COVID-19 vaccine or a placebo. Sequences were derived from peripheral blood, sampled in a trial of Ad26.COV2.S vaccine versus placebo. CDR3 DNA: TGTGCCATCACAGCGGCGGGGGGATACAATGAGCAGTTCTTC. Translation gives CAITAAGGYNEQFF.